The 6 T cell receptor beta chains in this list originate from one sample, sequenced in a study of post-analysis software for immune sequencing data. The study's findings and limits: Higher frequency in patients than in controls was seen for about five TRBV segments, with TRBV5-6, TRBV5-1 and TRBV20-1 among them.

Unique molecular identifiers tagged the TCR beta cDNA libraries. TCRdb used MiXCR to reprocess the PCR reads, holding one entry per CDR3 protein. This sample has roughly 730,000 distinct CDR3 sequences, with 25% to 30% found just once. The antigens of these receptors remain unknown. The sequencing sample was made of blood. These receptors were obtained from a girl under 18 with multiple sclerosis.

Only a few counts were recorded for this clonotype. This chain uses TRBV18 with TRBJ1-2; D is ambiguous. This CDR3 has 11 amino acids. Germline CDR1 and CDR2: KGHSH and LQKENI. V was trimmed by 2 bases and J by 6 bases, leaving 4 bases between them. CDR3 DNA: TGTGCCAGCTCACCAGTCGATGGCTACACCTTC. Translated, it gives CASSPVDGYTF. Variable domain in full (rest from reference TRBV18 and TRBJ1-2): NAGVMQNPRHLVRRRGQEARLRCSPMKGHSHVYWYRQLPEEGLKFMVYLQKENIIDESGMPKERFSAEFPKEGPSILRIQQVVRGDSAAYFCASSPVDGYTFGSGTRLTVV.

This chain links TRBV10-3 with TRBJ2-7; tentatively, D is TRBD1 (6 bases). This CDR3 is 12 amino acids long. Germline V gene lookup returns CDR1 ENHRY and CDR2 SYGVKD. V shed 8 bases and J shed 1 base, with 9 bases lying between them. The CDR3 region is CAIGQYSYEQYF. The CDR3 nucleotides are TGTGCCATCGGACAGTATTCCTACGAGCAGTACTTC.

The gene calls are TRBV7-2 and TRBJ2-7; D is uncertain. Between the trimmed V and J ends, which lost 0 bases and 7 bases, there was a span of 13 bases. Germline CDR1 SGHTA, CDR2 FQGNSA. The CDR3 runs 14 residues. The CDR3 spells CASSLAHRNNEQYF. The CDR3 DNA sequence: TGTGCCAGCAGCTTAGCGCACAGAAACAATGAGCAGTACTTC. The variable domain in full, with the rest retrieved from reference TRBV7-2 and TRBJ2-7, is GAGVSQSPSNKVTEKGKDVELRCDPISGHTALYWYRQSLGQGLEFLIYFQGNSAPDKSGLPSDRFSAERTGGSVSTLTIQRTQQEDSAVYLCASSLAHRNNEQYFGPGTRLTVT.

The chain uses TRBV28 and TRBJ2-1, with 7 bases matching TRBD1. J lost 4 bases, V lost 2 bases, and 14 bases had no gene match. The CDR3 is 18 residues long. CDR1 and CDR2 (germline): MDHEN, SYDVKM. This chain's CDR3 is CASSLPRRGTEHYNEQFF. CDR3 DNA sequence: TGTGCCAGCAGTTTACCCCGAAGAGGGACAGAGCATTACAATGAGCAGTTCTTC.

V is TRBV5-1 and J is TRBJ1-6; maybe TRBD1 (5 bases). V was cut by 0 bases and J by 8 bases, with 12 bases left in between. Germline CDR1 reads SGHRS; CDR2 reads YFSETQ. This CDR3 comprises 15 residues. CDR3 bases: TGCGCCAGCAGCTTGGGGCCGCTGGGGGATTCACCCCTCCACTTT. Translated, it gives CASSLGPLGDSPLHF.

This chain uses TRBV9 with TRBJ2-1; D is possibly TRBD2 (5 bases). This CDR3 comprises 15 residues. Per germline, CDR1 SGDLS and CDR2 YYNGEE. With 0 bases removed from V and 3 bases from J, the gap between germline ends came to 10 bases. The CDR3 here is CASSVVAGNYNEQFF. CDR3 in DNA: TGTGCCAGCAGCGTAGTTGCGGGCAACTACAATGAGCAGTTCTTC.